This entry features one T cell receptor beta chain sequence. The antigen is not known. PCR used 60 Vbeta primers and 13 Jbeta primers. Here immunoSEQ multiplex PCR was the method, and the copy in TCRdb shows in-frame clones only, minus some. The data contain roughly 130,000 clones, about three quarters of them singletons. The germline V gene has CDR1 MNHNS and CDR2 SASEGT. With 2 bases clipped from V and 3 bases from J, the junction kept 7 bases outside the gene matches. The CDR3 contains 15 residues. This sample was included in a study of cytomegalovirus exposure and HLA in healthy donors. Study-wide results and caveats: Listed as cytomegalovirus-associated were roughly 180 TCR beta chains. Data from an earlier analysis indicated that most TCR beta V segments were productive either about 90% or about 30% of the time. Most TCR sequences showed up rarely, but some public TCRs showed up in many donors. A few CMV-associated chains were confirmed in vitro to be specific for CMV antigens.

The V gene is TRBV6-1, the J gene TRBJ2-7; 7 positions agree with TRBD2. This clonotype was obtained from a human donor in good health. The sequencing input was PBMCs. The CDR3 nucleotides read TGTGCCAGCAGTGAATTCGGACTAGAGAACTACGAGCAGTACTTC. Amino acid sequence: CASSEFGLENYEQYF.